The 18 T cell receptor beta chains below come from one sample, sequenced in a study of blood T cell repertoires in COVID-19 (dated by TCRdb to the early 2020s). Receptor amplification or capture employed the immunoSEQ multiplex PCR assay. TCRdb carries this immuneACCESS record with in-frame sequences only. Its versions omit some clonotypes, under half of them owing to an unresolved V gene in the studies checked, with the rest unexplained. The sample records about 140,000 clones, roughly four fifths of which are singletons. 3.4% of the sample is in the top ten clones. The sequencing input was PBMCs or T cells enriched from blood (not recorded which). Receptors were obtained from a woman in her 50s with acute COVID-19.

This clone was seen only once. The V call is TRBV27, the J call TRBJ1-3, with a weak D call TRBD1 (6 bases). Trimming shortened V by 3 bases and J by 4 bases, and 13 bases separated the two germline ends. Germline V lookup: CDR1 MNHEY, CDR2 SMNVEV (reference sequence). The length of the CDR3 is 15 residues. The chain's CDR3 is CASSFQGQPGNTIYF. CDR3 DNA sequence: TGTGCCAGCAGTTTTCAAGGACAGCCCGGAAACACCATATATTTT.

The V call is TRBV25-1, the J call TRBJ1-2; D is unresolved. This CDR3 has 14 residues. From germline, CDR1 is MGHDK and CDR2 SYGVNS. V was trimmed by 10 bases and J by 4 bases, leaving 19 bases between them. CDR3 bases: TGTGCCACCATGGGCGGGCAGAGTTTCTATGGCTACACCTTC. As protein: CATMGGQSFYGYTF.

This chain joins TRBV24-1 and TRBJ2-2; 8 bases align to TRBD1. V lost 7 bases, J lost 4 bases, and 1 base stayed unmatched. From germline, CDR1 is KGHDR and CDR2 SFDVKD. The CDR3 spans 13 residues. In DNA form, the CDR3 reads TGTGCCACCAGACAGGGGGTCACCGGGGAGCTGTTTTTT. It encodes CATRQGVTGELFF.

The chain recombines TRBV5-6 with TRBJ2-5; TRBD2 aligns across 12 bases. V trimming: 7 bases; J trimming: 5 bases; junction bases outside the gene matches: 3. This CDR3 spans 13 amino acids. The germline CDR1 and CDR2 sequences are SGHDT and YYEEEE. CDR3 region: CASGLAGRETQYF. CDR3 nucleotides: TGTGCCAGCGGACTAGCGGGGCGGGAGACCCAGTACTTC.

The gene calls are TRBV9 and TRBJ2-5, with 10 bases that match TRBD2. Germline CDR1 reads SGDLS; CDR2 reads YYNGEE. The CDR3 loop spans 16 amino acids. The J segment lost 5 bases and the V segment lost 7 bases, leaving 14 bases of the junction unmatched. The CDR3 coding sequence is TGTGCCAGCTGGACCGGACCTAGCGGGAGTTGGGAGACCCAGTACTTC. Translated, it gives CASWTGPSGSWETQYF.

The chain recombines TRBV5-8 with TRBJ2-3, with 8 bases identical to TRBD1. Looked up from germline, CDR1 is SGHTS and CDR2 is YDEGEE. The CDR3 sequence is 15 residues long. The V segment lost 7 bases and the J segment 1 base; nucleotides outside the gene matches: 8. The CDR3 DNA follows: TGTGCCAGCGGCAGGGGGCAGGCGGGCACAGATACGCAGTATTTT. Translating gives CASGRGQAGTDTQYF.

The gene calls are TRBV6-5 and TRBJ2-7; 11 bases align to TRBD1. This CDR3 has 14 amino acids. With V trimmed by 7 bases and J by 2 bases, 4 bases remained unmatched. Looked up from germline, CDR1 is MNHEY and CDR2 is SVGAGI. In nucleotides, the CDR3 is TGTGCCAGCAATTCGGGACAGGGGGCCTACGAGCAGTACTTC. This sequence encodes CASNSGQGAYEQYF.

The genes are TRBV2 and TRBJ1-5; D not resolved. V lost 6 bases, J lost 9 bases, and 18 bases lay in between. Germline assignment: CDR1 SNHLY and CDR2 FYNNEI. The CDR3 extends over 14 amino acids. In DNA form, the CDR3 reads TGTGCCAGCAGGAGAACCACGAGTCCTGGGCCCCAGCATTTT. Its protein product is CASRRTTSPGPQHF.

The CDR3 DNA sequence: TGCGCCAGCAGCCTCAATTTGGGAGTTGGCACAGATACGCAGTATTTT. This codes for CASSLNLGVGTDTQYF. The rearrangement joins TRBV5-1 to TRBJ2-3; D is perhaps TRBD2 (5 bases). Germline lookup yields CDR1 SGHRS and CDR2 YFSETQ. The V end was cut by 4 bases, the J end by 1 base, with 16 bases between. This CDR3 has 16 amino acids.

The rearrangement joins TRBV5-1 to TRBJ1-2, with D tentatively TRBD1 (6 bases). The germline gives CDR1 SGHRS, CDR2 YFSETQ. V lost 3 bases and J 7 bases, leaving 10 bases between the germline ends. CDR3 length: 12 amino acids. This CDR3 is CASSSNRVGYTF. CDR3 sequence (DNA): TGCGCCAGCAGCTCAAACAGGGTTGGCTACACCTTC.

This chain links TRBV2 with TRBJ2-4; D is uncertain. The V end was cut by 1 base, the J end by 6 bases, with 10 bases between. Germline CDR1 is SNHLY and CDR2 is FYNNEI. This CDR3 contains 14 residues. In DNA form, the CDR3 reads TGTGCCAGCAGTGAAGACGGCAGAGGAAACATTCAGTACTTC. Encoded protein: CASSEDGRGNIQYF.

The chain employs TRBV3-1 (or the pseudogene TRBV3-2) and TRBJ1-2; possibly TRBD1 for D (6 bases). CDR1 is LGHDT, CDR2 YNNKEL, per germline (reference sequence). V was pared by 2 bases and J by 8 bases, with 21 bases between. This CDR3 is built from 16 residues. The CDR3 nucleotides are TGTGCCAGCAGCCAAAGGGGGACAACCTCCTCGGGGGGCTACACCTTC. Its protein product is CASSQRGTTSSGGYTF.

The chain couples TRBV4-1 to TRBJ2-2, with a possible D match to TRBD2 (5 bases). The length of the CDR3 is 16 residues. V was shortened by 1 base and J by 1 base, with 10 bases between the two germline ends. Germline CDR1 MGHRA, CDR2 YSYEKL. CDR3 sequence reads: CASSQGTGLNTGELFF. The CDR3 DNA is TGCGCCAGCAGCCAAGGAACGGGGTTGAACACCGGGGAGCTGTTTTTT.

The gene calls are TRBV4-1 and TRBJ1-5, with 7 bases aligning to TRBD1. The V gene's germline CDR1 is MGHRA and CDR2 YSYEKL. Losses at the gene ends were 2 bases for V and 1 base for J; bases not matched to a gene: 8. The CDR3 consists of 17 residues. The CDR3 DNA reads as TGCGCCAGCAGCCAAACTACAGGGGTTCGGAGCAATCAGCCCCAGCATTTT. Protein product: CASSQTTGVRSNQPQHF.

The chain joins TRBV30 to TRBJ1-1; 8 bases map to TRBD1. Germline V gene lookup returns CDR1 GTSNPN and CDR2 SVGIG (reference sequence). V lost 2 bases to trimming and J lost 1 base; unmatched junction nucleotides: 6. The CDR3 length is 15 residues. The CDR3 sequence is CAWSRTGPANTEAFF. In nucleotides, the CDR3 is TGTGCCTGGAGTCGGACAGGGCCCGCGAACACTGAAGCTTTCTTT.

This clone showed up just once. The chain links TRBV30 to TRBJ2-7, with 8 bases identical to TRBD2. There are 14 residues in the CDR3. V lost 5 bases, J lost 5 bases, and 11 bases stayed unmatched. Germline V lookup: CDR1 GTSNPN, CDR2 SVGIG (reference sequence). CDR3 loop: CAWWPSGSPHEQYF. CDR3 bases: TGTGCCTGGTGGCCCAGCGGGAGCCCCCACGAGCAGTACTTC.

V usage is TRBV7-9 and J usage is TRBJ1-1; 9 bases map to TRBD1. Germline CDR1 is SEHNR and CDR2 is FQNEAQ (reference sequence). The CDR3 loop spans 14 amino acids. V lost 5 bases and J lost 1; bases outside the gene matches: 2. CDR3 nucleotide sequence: TGTGCCAGCAGCCCACAGGGGGCGAACACTGAAGCTTTCTTT. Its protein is CASSPQGANTEAFF.

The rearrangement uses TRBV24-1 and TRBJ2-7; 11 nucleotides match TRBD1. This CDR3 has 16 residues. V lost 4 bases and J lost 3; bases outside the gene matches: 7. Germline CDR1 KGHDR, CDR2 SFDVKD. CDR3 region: CATSEQGTGGIYEQYF. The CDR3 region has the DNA TGTGCCACCAGTGAACAAGGGACAGGGGGGATCTACGAGCAGTACTTC.